Listed here are 9 T cell receptor beta chains from one sample, sequenced in a study of CD8+CD57+ T cells in acquired aplastic anemia. Patients chosen for sequencing had CD8+CD57+ cells that had expanded, as shown by flow cytometry. Profiles of TCR beta VDJ and CDR3 were generated from a genomic DNA template. TCRdb used MiXCR to reprocess the reads, holding one entry per CDR3 protein. The repertoire holds 55,000 to 60,000 distinct CDR3 sequences, with around 60% as singletons. The sequenced sample was sorted CD4+, CD8+, or CD8+CD57+ T cells (not recorded which) from PBMCs. The receptor source for this set is a human donor with aplastic anemia.

Ten or more counts support this clonotype. J is TRBJ2-5 and V is TRBV13; TRBD2 might be the D (6 bases). Germline CDR1 reads PRHDT; CDR2 reads FYEKMQ (reference sequence). Trimming shortened V by 0 bases and J by 1 base, and 9 bases separated the two germline ends. The CDR3 totals 15 residues. CDR3 sequence: CASSLGAGPQETQYF. The CDR3 DNA is TGTGCCAGCAGCTTAGGGGCGGGGCCCCAAGAGACCCAGTACTTC. Full variable domain (rest looked up from reference TRBV13 and TRBJ2-5): AAGVIQSPRHLIKEKRETATLKCYPIPRHDTVYWYQQGPGQDPQFLISFYEKMQSDKGSIPDRFSAQQFSDYHSELNMSSLELGDSALYFCASSLGAGPQETQYFGPGTRLLVL.

This clonotype was counted between two and nine times. This sequence joins TRBV7-3 and TRBJ2-1; D is unclear. Germline V gene lookup returns CDR1 SGHTA and CDR2 FQGTGA. The CDR3 runs to 13 residues. V lost 3 bases, J lost 5 bases, and 8 bases lay in between. The CDR3 coding sequence is TGTGCCAGCAGCTTGGTGGCAGACAATGAGCAGTTCTTC. It specifies CASSLVADNEQFF. The variable domain in full, completed from reference TRBV7-3 and TRBJ2-1, reads GAGVSQTPSNKVTEKGKYVELRCDPISGHTALYWYRQSLGQGPEFLIYFQGTGAADDSGLPNDRFFAVRPEGSVSTLKIQRTERGDSAVYLCASSLVADNEQFFGPGTRLTVL.

This clonotype was found many times. V and J are TRBV28 and TRBJ1-6; 10 bases align to TRBD1. Germline V gene sequence: CDR1 MDHEN, CDR2 SYDVKM. The length of the CDR3 is 15 residues. Trimming cost V 6 bases and J 6 bases; bases outside gene matches: 5. The CDR3 bases are TGTGCCAGCAGAGAGACAGGGGGCGGTAATTCACCCCTCCACTTT. Translating gives CASRETGGGNSPLHF.

The chain combines TRBV15 with TRBJ1-1, with D perhaps TRBD1 (5 bases). Germline CDR1 is LNHNV and CDR2 is YYDKDF (reference sequence). CDR3 size: 13 residues. V shed 1 base and J shed 3 bases, with 6 bases lying between them. This CDR3 is CATSRGGDTEAFF. The CDR3 DNA reads as TGTGCCACCAGCAGAGGGGGGGACACTGAAGCTTTCTTT.

Comments on this clonotype: Its ends do not fully match the called genes, so a read error is possible. This sequence joins TRBV24-1 and TRBJ2-7; TRBD2 aligns across 7 bases. Per the germline V gene, CDR1 is KGHDR and CDR2 is SFDVKD. The CDR3 covers 13 residues. The CDR3: CAISGGTNYEQYF. CDR3 DNA: TGTGCCATCAGTGGAGGGACTAACTACGAGCAGTACTTC.

Judged by abundance, this clonotype is medium-sized (0.01 to 0.1%). The CDR3 loop reads CASRGQGSYEQYF. CDR3 nucleotide sequence: TGTGCCAGCAGGGGACAGGGATCCTACGAGCAGTACTTC. This chain uses TRBV2 with TRBJ2-7; 9 nucleotides line up with TRBD1. CDR3 length: 13 amino acids. Trimming at V came to 6 bases and at J to 1 base, leaving 1 base not matched to a gene. The germline V gene encodes CDR1 SNHLY and CDR2 FYNNEI.

The chain links TRBV24-1 to TRBJ2-5; TRBD2 matches at 12 bases. The CDR3 consists of 16 residues. V was pared by 3 bases and J by 4 bases, with 5 bases of the junction left unmatched. From germline, CDR1 is KGHDR and CDR2 SFDVKD. This chain's CDR3 is CATSDPLAGGLETQYF. DNA for the CDR3: TGTGCCACCAGTGATCCACTAGCGGGGGGTTTAGAGACCCAGTACTTC.

This clonotype was detected a few times. The genes are TRBV24-1 and TRBJ1-6, with D hard to call. The CDR3 length is 12 residues. Germline V gene lookup returns CDR1 KGHDR and CDR2 SFDVKD. V lost 3 bases to trimming and J lost 12 bases, with 8 bases between them. The CDR3 region has the DNA TGTGCCACCAGTGATGTCGGCGAACCCCTCCACTTT. Protein: CATSDVGEPLHF.

The chain links TRBV7-9 to TRBJ1-2; no definite D call. This CDR3 is built from 13 residues. The germline V gene encodes CDR1 SEHNR and CDR2 FQNEAQ (reference sequence). The V and J ends lost 5 bases and 4 bases respectively, with 11 bases between them. CDR3 protein: CASSHTRPYGYTF. CDR3 DNA: TGTGCCAGCAGCCATACAAGACCCTATGGCTACACCTTC.